The TCR beta chain described here comes from a study of blood T cell repertoires in COVID-19 (dated by TCRdb to the early 2020s). Turning to the overall study: Samples covering the acute and convalescent phases of COVID-19 were provided by collaborators in the United States, Italy and Spain. The dataset comprised deeply sampled blood TCRbeta repertoires from subjects exposed to, actively infected with, or recovered from COVID-19. HLA class I and class II types, where available, came from metadata supplied by the sample provider rather than from assay-based typing. The samples were drawn from the first 160 participants of the ongoing ImmuneRACE study and from 1,254 subjects provided by 6 global collaborators. The material from the prospective study consisted of cDNA or gDNA derived from T cells, B-cell-depleted T cells, or PBMCs. The repertoires were released in a freely available public database meant as a resource for research on the immune response to SARS-CoV-2. Sample metadata almost always included a de-identified subject ID, COVID-19 status, age in years and sex. Study-wide conclusions, independent of this receptor: How much clinical and demographic metadata was included differed by source and by participant, and the metadata was provided uncurated.

The immunoSEQ Assay, a bias-controlled multiplex PCR, was used to amplify TCRbeta CDR3 regions from genomic DNA. On the authors' methods: The number of nucleated cells in each sample was estimated by amplification of reference gene primers within the assay. Sequence reads were collapsed and filtered to measure the absolute abundance of every unique TCRbeta CDR3 rearrangement. For each sample, productive Simpson clonality was calculated as the square root of Simpson's diversity index across productive rearrangements. The table comes from immuneACCESS by way of TCRdb, which keeps in-frame sequences with V and J called. Part of the clones is missing from these tables; in studies checked, under half for an unresolved V gene and the rest for unknown reasons. The D gene and trimming were derived from the DNA, and the V and J assignments and clone size from that table. This sample is represented by 290,000 or so clones; about 90% of them were singletons. The top ten hold 3.5% to 4.5% of the sample.

Participants in the prospective study were enrolled through a virtual design, were aged roughly 18 to 100 years, and lived in about two dozen United States geographic areas. Cohort assignment in the prospective study relied on participant-reported clinical history from a screening survey and a study questionnaire. In the prospective study, mobile phlebotomists collected whole blood, serum and a nasopharyngeal or oropharyngeal swab from each participant. Additional blood draws and questionnaires over an approximately 2-month period could optionally be provided by prospective study participants. Before DNA extraction, prospective study blood samples were shipped either frozen or at room temperature. CDR1 and CDR2, looked up from the germline V gene, are SNHLY and FYNNEI. Inclusive of the bounding cysteine and phenylalanine, the CDR3 is 13 residues long. The sequence is cut down to CDR3 DNA, 39 bases in frame from base 1. Cut back by 7 bases and 5 bases, the V and J ends lie 11 bases apart.

For this clone: Its antigen is currently not known. Base qualities were left out, and no much larger clone turns up one base away.

The source is a woman younger than 35 with acute COVID-19. Recombination connected TRBV2 to TRBJ2-2; the D region possibly corresponds to TRBD1 (6 bases align). The source material was PBMCs or T cells enriched from blood (not recorded which). The DNA is as follows: TGTGCCAGCAATAAGGGGGATACCGGGGAGCTGTTTTTT. It specifies CASNKGDTGELFF.